These 5 T cell receptor beta chains were sequenced from one sample in a study of response to subunit inactivated influenza vaccine. From the RT-PCR reads, TCRdb called clonotypes with MiXCR, one entry per CDR3 protein. The table has just under 550,000 distinct CDR3 sequences, roughly a quarter seen once. These data were likewise used in another study, on T cells expressing NK-cell markers. That source reports: Beta-chain TCR cDNA was generated via 5'RACE template switching with UMIs.

The sample in question was CD4+ T cells sorted from PBMCs, obtained 11 to 12 days after vaccination. The receptor source for this set is a man over 45 who received an inactivated influenza vaccine.

This clonotype was recorded many times. The CDR3 region has the DNA TGTGCCAGCAGTTTAGATTCAGGGGGCATCAATGGCTACACCTTC. Translation gives CASSLDSGGINGYTF. The rearrangement links TRBV28 to TRBJ1-2; 8 nucleotides agree with TRBD1. This CDR3 is 15 amino acids long. CDR1 is MDHEN, CDR2 SYDVKM, per germline. Trimming took 2 bases from V and 6 from J; bases not matched to a gene: 8.

The gene calls are TRBV12-3 or TRBV12-4 and TRBJ1-2; D possibly corresponds to TRBD1 (5 bases). V was pared by 3 bases and J by 6 bases, with 14 bases between. This CDR3 contains 14 residues. CDR3 loop: CASSLIAGSNGYTF. In nucleotides, the CDR3 is TGTGCCAGCAGTTTGATTGCAGGGTCGAATGGCTACACCTTC.

The genes are TRBV28 and TRBJ2-1, with 11 bases lining up with TRBD2. In germline, CDR1 is MDHEN, CDR2 SYDVKM. Losses at the gene ends were 8 bases for V and 6 bases for J; bases not matched to a gene: 6. This CDR3 region has 14 residues. The CDR3 nucleotides read TGTGCCAGCTTAGCGGGGGGGCTAGTCAATGAGCAGTTCTTC. Protein product: CASLAGGLVNEQFF.

This chain connects TRBV7-2 to TRBJ1-1; D might be TRBD1 (6 bases). Between the trimmed V and J ends, which lost 5 bases and 3 bases, there was a span of 22 bases. Per the germline V gene, CDR1 is SGHTA and CDR2 is FQGNSA. CDR3 length equals 17 residues. CDR3 nucleotides: TGTGCCAGCAGCCCGAGAACGCGACGGGGGGCAGACACTGAAGCTTTCTTT. Amino acids: CASSPRTRRGADTEAFF.

This clonotype was picked up many times. In DNA form, the CDR3 reads TGCGCCAGCAGCTTATCCTCTAGACTAGCCGGCGGGGAGCTGTTTTTT. It is translated as CASSLSSRLAGGELFF. This rearrangement joins TRBV5-1 to TRBJ2-2; TRBD2 matches at 7 bases. After removal of 2 bases from V and 7 bases from J, the junction contained 11 bases not matched to a gene. From germline, CDR1 is SGHRS and CDR2 YFSETQ. The CDR3 covers 16 residues.